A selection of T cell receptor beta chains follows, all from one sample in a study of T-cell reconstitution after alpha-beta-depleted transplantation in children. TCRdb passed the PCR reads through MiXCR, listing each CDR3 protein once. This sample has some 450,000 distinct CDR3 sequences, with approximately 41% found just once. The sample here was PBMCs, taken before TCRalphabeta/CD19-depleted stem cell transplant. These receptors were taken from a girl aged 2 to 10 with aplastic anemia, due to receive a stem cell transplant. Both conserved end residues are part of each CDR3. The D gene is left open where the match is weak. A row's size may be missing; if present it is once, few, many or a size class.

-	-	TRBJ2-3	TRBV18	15	CASSPGYSSTDTQYF	TGTGCCAGCTCACCAGGATACAGTTCGACAGATACGCAGTATTTT
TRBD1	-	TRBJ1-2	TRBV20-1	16	CSASRGTAVANYGYTF	TGCAGTGCTAGTAGGGGGACAGCTGTAGCTAACTATGGCTACACCTTC
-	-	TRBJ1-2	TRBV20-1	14	CSARGDGANYGYTF	TGCAGTGCTAGAGGGGACGGAGCTAACTATGGCTACACCTTC
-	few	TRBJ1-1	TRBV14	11	CASSPLVEAFF	TGTGCCAGCAGCCCGTTGGTTGAAGCTTTCTTT
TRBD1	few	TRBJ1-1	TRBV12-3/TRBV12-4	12	CASSSRTGEAFF	TGTGCCAGCAGTTCCCGGACAGGAGAAGCTTTCTTT
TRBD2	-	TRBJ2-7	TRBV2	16	CASSDATSGGADEQYF	TGTGCCAGCAGTGACGCGACTAGCGGGGGGGCCGACGAGCAGTACTTC
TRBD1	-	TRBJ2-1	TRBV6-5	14	CASSFARQGNEQFF	TGTGCCAGCAGTTTTGCTCGACAGGGCAATGAGCAGTTCTTC
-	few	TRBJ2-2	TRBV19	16	CASAWAGGANTGELFF	TGTGCCAGCGCATGGGCTGGCGGGGCTAACACCGGGGAGCTGTTTTTT
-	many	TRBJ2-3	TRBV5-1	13	CASSPYAGDTQYF	TGCGCCAGCAGCCCCTACGCGGGGGATACGCAGTATTTT
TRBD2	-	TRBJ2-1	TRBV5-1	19	CASSLVPSGREGGYNEQFF	TGCGCCAGCAGCTTGGTGCCTAGCGGGAGGGAAGGGGGCTACAATGAGCAGTTCTTC
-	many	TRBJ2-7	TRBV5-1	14	CASSLVVAPYEQYF	TGCGCCAGCAGCTTGGTAGTGGCCCCCTACGAGCAGTACTTC
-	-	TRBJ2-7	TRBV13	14	CASGGGEGAREQYF	TGTGCCAGCGGGGGTGGGGAGGGGGCACGCGAGCAGTACTTC
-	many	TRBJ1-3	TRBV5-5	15	CASSLQQELRNTIYF	TGTGCCAGCAGCTTACAACAGGAATTAAGAAACACCATATATTTT
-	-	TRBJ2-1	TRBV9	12	CASSVGRDEQFF	TGTGCCAGCAGCGTAGGCAGGGATGAGCAGTTCTTC
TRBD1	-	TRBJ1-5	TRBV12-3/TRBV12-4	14	CASRPTTGDQPQHF	TGTGCCAGCAGGCCAACGACAGGGGATCAGCCCCAGCATTTT
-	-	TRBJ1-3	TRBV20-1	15	CSAPKGGGSGNTIYF	TGCAGTGCCCCGAAAGGGGGGGGCTCTGGAAACACCATATATTTT
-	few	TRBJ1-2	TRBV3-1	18	CASSLSTGISSGRGGYTF	TGTGCCAGCAGCCTCTCTACAGGGATTTCTTCCGGCCGGGGGGGCTACACCTTC
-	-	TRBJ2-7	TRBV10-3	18	CAIRGLLDRDGYSYEQYF	TGTGCCATCAGGGGACTATTGGACAGGGATGGGTATTCCTACGAGCAGTACTTC
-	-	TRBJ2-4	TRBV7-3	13	CASSLDRQDIQYF	TGTGCCAGCAGCTTAGACCGGCAGGACATTCAGTACTTC
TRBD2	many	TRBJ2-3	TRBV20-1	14	CSAPSGSRTDTQYF	TGCAGTGCCCCTAGCGGGAGCAGGACAGATACGCAGTATTTT
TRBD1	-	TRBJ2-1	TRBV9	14	CASSEAGGQNEQFF	TGTGCCAGCTCAGAGGCAGGGGGTCAAAATGAGCAGTTCTTC
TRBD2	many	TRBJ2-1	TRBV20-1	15	CSANPAGGLYNEQFF	TGCAGTGCCAACCCAGCGGGAGGCCTCTACAATGAGCAGTTCTTC
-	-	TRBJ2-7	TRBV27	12	CASSRPEYEQYF	TGTGCCAGCAGTCGCCCAGAGTACGAGCAGTACTTC
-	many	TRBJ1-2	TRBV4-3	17	CASSLTFGTGDGYGYTF	TGCGCCAGCAGCCTTACATTTGGGACCGGTGACGGCTATGGCTACACCTTC
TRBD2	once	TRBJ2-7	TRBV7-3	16	CASSLTPTSGAHEQYF	TGTGCCAGCAGCTTAACGCCTACTAGCGGGGCCCACGAGCAGTACTTC
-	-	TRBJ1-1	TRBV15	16	CATIRDRLGMNTEAFF	TGTGCCACCATCAGAGATCGATTAGGGATGAACACTGAAGCTTTCTTT
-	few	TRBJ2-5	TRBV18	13	CASSPSGEETQYF	TGTGCCAGCTCACCGTCCGGGGAAGAGACCCAGTACTTC
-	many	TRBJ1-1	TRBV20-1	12	CSAPRGGTEAFF	TGCAGTGCTCCCCGAGGCGGCACTGAAGCTTTCTTT
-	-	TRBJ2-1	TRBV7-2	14	CASSLVGADYGQFF	TGTGCCAGCAGCTTAGTTGGGGCAGACTACGGGCAGTTCTTC
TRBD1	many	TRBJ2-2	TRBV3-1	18	CASSQDQNRGRFTGELFF	TGTGCCAGCAGCCAAGATCAGAACAGGGGGCGATTCACCGGGGAGCTGTTTTTT
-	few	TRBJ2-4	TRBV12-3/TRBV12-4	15	CASSQERGAKNIQYF	TGTGCCAGCAGTCAAGAACGGGGAGCCAAAAACATTCAGTACTTC
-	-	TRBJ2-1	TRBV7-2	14	CASSSLVATHEQFF	TGTGCCAGCAGCTCATTAGTAGCAACGCATGAGCAGTTCTTC
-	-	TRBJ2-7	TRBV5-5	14	CASSLRFGFGEQYF	TGTGCCAGCAGCTTAAGGTTTGGGTTTGGCGAGCAGTACTTC
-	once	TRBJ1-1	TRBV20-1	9	CSASTEAFF	TGCAGTGCCAGCACTGAAGCTTTCTTT
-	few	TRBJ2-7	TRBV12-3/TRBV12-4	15	CASSPPGGVRNEQYF	TGTGCCAGCAGTCCCCCGGGTGGAGTGAGAAACGAGCAGTACTTC
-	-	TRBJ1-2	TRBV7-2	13	CASSFPGIYGYTF	TGTGCCAGCAGCTTTCCGGGCATCTATGGCTACACCTTC
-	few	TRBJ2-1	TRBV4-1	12	CASSQDGGEQFF	TGCGCCAGCAGCCAAGATGGGGGTGAGCAGTTCTTC
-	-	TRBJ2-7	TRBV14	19	CASSQVVDYLRGSSYEQYF	TGTGCCAGCAGCCAAGTGGTGGACTACCTACGTGGGAGCTCCTACGAGCAGTACTTC
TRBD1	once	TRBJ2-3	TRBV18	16	CASSPRTGTGSDTQYF	TGTGCCAGCTCACCACGGACCGGGACAGGGTCAGATACGCAGTATTTT
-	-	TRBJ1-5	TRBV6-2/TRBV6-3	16	CASSYRGRSGNQPQHF	TGTGCCAGCAGTTACAGGGGCAGAAGTGGCAATCAGCCCCAGCATTTT
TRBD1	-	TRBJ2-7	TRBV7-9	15	CASSGRDRGKYEQYF	TGTGCCAGCAGCGGACGAGACAGGGGAAAATACGAGCAGTACTTC
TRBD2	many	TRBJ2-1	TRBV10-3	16	CAISVSMAGGANEQFF	TGTGCCATCAGTGTATCAATGGCGGGAGGTGCCAATGAGCAGTTCTTC
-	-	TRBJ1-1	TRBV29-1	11	CSTARVTEAFF	TGCAGCACTGCCAGGGTTACTGAAGCTTTCTTT
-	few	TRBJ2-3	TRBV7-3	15	CASSPSGLSTDTQYF	TGTGCCAGCAGCCCCAGCGGGCTTAGCACAGATACGCAGTATTTT
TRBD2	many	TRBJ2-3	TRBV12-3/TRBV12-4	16	CASSSGIVIGTDTQYF	TGTGCCAGCTCTAGCGGGATTGTTATAGGAACAGATACGCAGTATTTT
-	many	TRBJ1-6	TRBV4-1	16	CASSQEAQALGSPLHF	TGCGCCAGCAGCCAAGAAGCACAGGCTTTAGGTTCACCCCTCCACTTT
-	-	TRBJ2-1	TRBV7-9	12	CASSASNNEQFF	TGTGCCAGCAGCGCTAGCAACAATGAGCAGTTCTTC
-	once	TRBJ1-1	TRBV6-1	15	CASSVNPRQHTEAFF	TGTGCCAGCAGTGTGAACCCCCGACAGCACACTGAAGCTTTCTTT
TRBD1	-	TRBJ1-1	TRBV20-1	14	CSASPQGVVSEAFF	TGCAGTGCTAGTCCACAGGGGGTAGTCTCTGAAGCTTTCTTT
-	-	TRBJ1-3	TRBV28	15	CASSLLTASGNTIYF	TGTGCCAGCAGTTTATTGACAGCCTCTGGAAACACCATATATTTT
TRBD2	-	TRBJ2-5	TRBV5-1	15	CASSPWGGSSETQYF	TGCGCCAGCAGCCCTTGGGGCGGGAGTTCAGAGACCCAGTACTTC
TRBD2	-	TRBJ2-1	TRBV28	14	CALRRSGTYNEQFF	TGTGCCCTCAGGAGAAGCGGGACCTACAATGAGCAGTTCTTC
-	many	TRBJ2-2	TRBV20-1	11	CSARDVGELFF	TGCAGTGCTAGAGATGTGGGGGAGCTGTTTTTT
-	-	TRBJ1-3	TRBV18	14	CASSPNTSGNTIYF	TGTGCCAGCTCACCCAACACCTCTGGAAACACCATATATTTT
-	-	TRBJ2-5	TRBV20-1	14	CSARDGLHQETQYF	TGCAGTGCTAGAGATGGGCTACACCAAGAGACCCAGTACTTC
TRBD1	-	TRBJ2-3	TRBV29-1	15	CSVTTGGSSTDTQYF	TGCAGCGTTACCACAGGGGGCTCTAGCACAGATACGCAGTATTTT
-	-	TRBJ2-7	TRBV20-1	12	CSAAPNSYEQYF	TGCAGTGCTGCGCCAAACTCCTACGAGCAGTACTTC
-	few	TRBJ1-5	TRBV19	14	CASSISRARKPQHF	TGTGCCAGTAGTATTTCCAGGGCCAGGAAGCCCCAGCATTTT